This TCR beta chain was observed in a study of shared clonotypes between healthy human individuals. Study information: CD4 naive and CD4 memory each took three plates per donor, while CD8 naive took two and CD8 memory one.

Assay used: immunoSEQ multiplex PCR; TCRdb lists only in-frame clones, some missing. The table lists around 2.5 million clones, roughly 93% of them singletons. From germline, CDR1 is KGHSH and CDR2 LQKENI. Trimming took off 3 bases at V and 0 bases at J, with 5 bases between the two ends. This CDR3 spans 14 amino acids. Study-level findings and limits: On the whole, naive subsets had larger estimated richness than memory subsets had. Measured sharing among donors was expected to vary with sequencing depth.

Details on this clone: Its specificity is unknown. The sample carries other DNA sequences with the same CDR3.

Donors comprised healthy HIV-negative adults lacking recent acute infections or vaccinations. Sequencing was performed on naive CD4+ T cells from PBMCs. The subset here: CD45RA+ positively selected. This TCR was recovered from a man aged 18 to 30 in good health. Some clones in this sample may be carry-over from other donors' samples. The J gene is TRBJ1-4, the V gene TRBV18; D not resolved. CDR3 region: CASSPTATNEKLFF. CDR3 in DNA: TGTGCCAGCTCACCTACGGCAACTAATGAAAAACTGTTTTTT.